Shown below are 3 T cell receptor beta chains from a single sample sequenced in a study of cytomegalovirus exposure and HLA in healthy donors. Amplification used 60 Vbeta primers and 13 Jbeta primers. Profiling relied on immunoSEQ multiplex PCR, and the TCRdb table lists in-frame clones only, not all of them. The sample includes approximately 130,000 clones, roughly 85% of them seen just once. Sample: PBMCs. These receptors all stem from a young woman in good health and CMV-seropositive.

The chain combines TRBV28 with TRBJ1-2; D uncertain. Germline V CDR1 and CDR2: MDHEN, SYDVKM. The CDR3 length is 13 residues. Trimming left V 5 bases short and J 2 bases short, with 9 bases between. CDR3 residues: CASSLRENYGYTF. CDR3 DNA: TGTGCCAGCAGTCTGAGAGAAAACTATGGCTACACCTTC.

As DNA, the CDR3 is TGTGCCAGCAGCCGGAGGACAGGAGTGGAAGCTTTCTTT. Its protein is CASSRRTGVEAFF. The gene calls are TRBV14 and TRBJ1-1; 7 bases are a match to TRBD1. V lost 4 bases, J lost 8 bases, and 7 bases stayed unmatched. This CDR3 is 13 amino acids long. Germline CDR1 SGHDN, CDR2 FVKESK.

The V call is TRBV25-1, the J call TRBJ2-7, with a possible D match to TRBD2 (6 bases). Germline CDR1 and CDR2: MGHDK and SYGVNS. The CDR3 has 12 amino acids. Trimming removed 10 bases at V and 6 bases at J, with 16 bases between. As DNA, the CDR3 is TGTGCCACGGAGGGCTCCCCTTTCGAGCAGTACTTC. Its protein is CATEGSPFEQYF.